A selection of T cell receptor beta chains follows, all from one sample in a study of T cells in Graves' hyperthyroidism and ophthalmopathy. TCRdb used MiXCR to reprocess the multiplex PCR reads, holding one entry per CDR3 protein. This table has more than 600,000 distinct CDR3 sequences, 16% appearing once. Sequenced sample: blood. Receptors originate from a man aged 18-30 years with Graves' hyperthyroidism. Each CDR3 is given with its conserved first and last residue. Fields, in order: D gene, V gene, clone size, J gene, CDR3 DNA, CDR3 protein. The D gene is left open where the match is weak. Clone size, where shown, is once, few, many, or a class for clones that have expanded.

TRBD1,TRBV29-1,NA,TRBJ2-1,TGCAGCGTTGAAGAGACAGGGGGTGGTAGTGAGCAGTTCTTC,CSVEETGGGSEQFF
NA,TRBV10-3,NA,TRBJ2-1,TGTGCCATCAGTGAGTCGCGGACGAATACCTACAATGAGCAGTTCTTC,CAISESRTNTYNEQFF
NA,TRBV7-9,many,TRBJ1-2,TGTGCCAGCAGTTTCCCGGGTAACTATGGCTACACCTTC,CASSFPGNYGYTF
TRBD1,TRBV12-3/TRBV12-4,many,TRBJ2-3,TGTGCCAGCAGTTTCGGGACAGGAGGGGGATGGGATACGCAGTATTTT,CASSFGTGGGWDTQYF
TRBD2,TRBV13,few,TRBJ2-7,TGTGCCAGCAGCCCCGGACTAGCGGGAGCCTACTACGAGCAGTACTTC,CASSPGLAGAYYEQYF
NA,TRBV18,many,TRBJ2-3,TGTGCCAGCAGCCCGGACCTCACAGATACGCAGTATTTT,CASSPDLTDTQYF
TRBD2,TRBV7-9,many,TRBJ2-1,TGTGCCAGCAGCCCCCCTCCGCAGACTAGCGGGAGTCGGCATGAGCAGTTCTTC,CASSPPPQTSGSRHEQFF
TRBD1,TRBV4-2,few,TRBJ1-4,TGTGCCAGCAGCCAACAGGGGGCGCATAATAATGAAAAACTGTTTTTT,CASSQQGAHNNEKLFF
TRBD2,TRBV4-1,NA,TRBJ2-5,TGCGCCAGCAGCCAAGCGACTAGCGGGAACCAAGAGACCCAGTACTTC,CASSQATSGNQETQYF
NA,TRBV14,NA,TRBJ1-4,TGTGCCAGCAGCCAAGACTACGCAGGTGAAAAACTGTTTTTT,CASSQDYAGEKLFF
NA,TRBV15,few,TRBJ2-2,TGTGCCACCAGCAGAAAAGGGACCTACACCGGGGAGCTGTTTTTT,CATSRKGTYTGELFF
NA,TRBV7-9,few,TRBJ2-4,TGTGCCAGCAGCTGGGCAGGGAATATATACATTCAGTACTTC,CASSWAGNIYIQYF
NA,TRBV18,many,TRBJ1-1,TGTGCCAGCTCATCAGACATGCCGGGACGAGCTTTCTTT,CASSSDMPGRAFF
NA,TRBV24-1,few,TRBJ2-1,TGTGCCACCAGTTCCCAGGAAGGCTCCTACAATGAGCAGTTCTTC,CATSSQEGSYNEQFF
NA,TRBV12-3/TRBV12-4,many,TRBJ2-7,TGTGCCAGCAGTTTGGTCCCTTGGGAAGAGCAGTACTTC,CASSLVPWEEQYF
NA,TRBV15,many,TRBJ2-5,TGTGCCACCAGCAGAGAACAGCTGCAAGAGACCCAGTACTTC,CATSREQLQETQYF
TRBD2,TRBV30,many,TRBJ2-7,TGTGCCTGGTCTCTAGCGGGAGCGGGGGCCTACGAGCAGTACTTC,CAWSLAGAGAYEQYF
TRBD2,TRBV2,many,TRBJ2-7,TGTGCCAGCAGGTTGACAGCGGGGGGCTACGAGCAGTACTTC,CASRLTAGGYEQYF
NA,TRBV9,NA,TRBJ2-7,TGTGCCAGCAGCCCGAGGGGTGACCGCCATTACGAGCAGTACTTC,CASSPRGDRHYEQYF
TRBD2,TRBV27,NA,TRBJ2-1,TGTGCCAGCAGTTTCCGAGGACTAGCGGGAGGGCGTGAGTTCTTC,CASSFRGLAGGREFF
NA,TRBV28,NA,TRBJ1-2,TGTGCCAGCAGGGATCCCTTGAGGGCAGGGGACTATGGCTACACCTTC,CASRDPLRAGDYGYTF
TRBD1,TRBV2,many,TRBJ1-1,TGTGCCAGCAGTAACAGGGGTTCGAACACTGAAGCTTTCTTT,CASSNRGSNTEAFF
TRBD2,TRBV5-1,few,TRBJ2-3,TGCGCCAGCAGCTTCGAGTGGCCCGGGAGGGCGACAGATACGCAGTATTTT,CASSFEWPGRATDTQYF
TRBD1,TRBV29-1,few,TRBJ1-4,TGCAGCGTTGCGGACAGGGGATTAATCGGAGCTAATGAAAAACTGTTTTTT,CSVADRGLIGANEKLFF
NA,TRBV20-1,NA,TRBJ1-1,TGCAGTGTCTCGACAGTCCGATACACTGAAGCTTTCTTT,CSVSTVRYTEAFF
NA,TRBV13,many,TRBJ2-3,TGTGCCAGCAGCCAGTTGGGGGATACGCAGTATTTT,CASSQLGDTQYF
NA,TRBV5-1,few,TRBJ1-4,TGCGCCAGCAGCTTGGCGGACGGCGGGGAAAAACTGTTTTTT,CASSLADGGEKLFF
NA,TRBV18,many,TRBJ1-5,TGTGCCAGCTCACTAGAAGGTGGGTGGAACAATCAGCCCCAGCATTTT,CASSLEGGWNNQPQHF
NA,TRBV7-6,few,TRBJ2-2,TGTGCCAGCAGCTTTACACCGAACACCGGGGAGCCGTTTTTT,CASSFTPNTGEPFF
TRBD2,TRBV28,once,TRBJ2-7,TGTGCCAGCAGTCCGCAGGGACTAGCCTACGAGCAGTACTTC,CASSPQGLAYEQYF
NA,TRBV7-9,few,TRBJ1-2,TGTGCCAGCAGCCTTTTGGTGGAGCGCTATGGCTACACCTTC,CASSLLVERYGYTF
NA,TRBV4-1,few,TRBJ1-1,TGCGCCTCCAGTGGGGGTCGAACTGAAGCTTTCTTT,CASSGGRTEAFF
TRBD2,TRBV20-1,few,TRBJ2-7,TGCAGTGCTTCCAGCGGGAGTTTTTTCGACGAGCAGTACTTC,CSASSGSFFDEQYF
NA,TRBV20-1,NA,TRBJ2-7,TGCAGTGCTAGTGAACAGGTCTACAAGCAGTACTTC,CSASEQVYKQYF
NA,TRBV2,many,TRBJ2-5,TGTGCCAGCAGAGGGGACCCAGAGACCCAGTACTTC,CASRGDPETQYF
NA,TRBV28,many,TRBJ1-2,TGTGCCAGCCTCCGCCACGCAAACTATGGCTACACCTTC,CASLRHANYGYTF
NA,TRBV18,many,TRBJ2-7,TGTGCCAGCTCAAGGGACGGGACCTACGAGCAGTACTTC,CASSRDGTYEQYF
NA,TRBV28,NA,TRBJ1-1,TGTGCCAGCAGTTTATTAACTGGAGCTTTGGCTTTCTTT,CASSLLTGALAFF